These T cell receptor beta chains were read from a single sample in a study of T-cell memory formation after mild COVID-19. TCRdb re-derived calls from the 5' RACE reads in MiXCR, one entry per CDR3 protein. The table records over 400,000 distinct CDR3 sequences, 23% of them present only once. Sequencing was done on a sample of PBMCs or a T cell subset sorted from them (not recorded which). The source of these receptors is an adult woman who had mild COVID-19 (a few samples of this study predate the infection). Cell type and time point are not known. Each CDR3 is given with its conserved first and last residue. The D gene is left open where the match is weak. Clone size is stated in some rows and not others, as once, few, many or a class when expanded.

cdr3_nt cdr3_aa d_call v_call clone_size j_call cdr3_length
TGTGCCAGCAGCCTAGTGATGGGGGGGGACAATGAGCAGTTCTTC CASSLVMGGDNEQFF TRBD2 TRBV7-9 few TRBJ2-1 15
TGCGCCAGCAGCCAAGGGTCGTGGGTCCATGAGCAGTTCTTC CASSQGSWVHEQFF - TRBV4-3 - TRBJ2-1 14
TGTGCCAGCAGCGCTGGGACAGGGGTAGAGACCCAGTACTTC CASSAGTGVETQYF TRBD1 TRBV2 few TRBJ2-5 14
TGTGCCAGCAGCCAAGGCCTGGGGGCTCACGAGCAGTTCTTC CASSQGLGAHEQFF - TRBV14 few TRBJ2-1 14
TGTGCCAGTGATGGATCCCTCCGGGAGGGTGAACACGAGCAGTACTTC CASDGSLREGEHEQYF TRBD2 TRBV11-3 - TRBJ2-7 16
TGTGCCAGCTCACCAGGGACAGGGAGAGACGAAGCTTTCTTT CASSPGTGRDEAFF TRBD1 TRBV18 - TRBJ1-1 14
TGTGCCACCAGTGCCCGCCCCGGGGAGCTGTTTTTT CATSARPGELFF - TRBV24-1 - TRBJ2-2 12
TGTGCCTGGGACCGTCGGGGGGGCGTGGAGACCCAGTACTTC CAWDRRGGVETQYF TRBD2 TRBV30 - TRBJ2-5 14
TGTGCCAGCAGTACTATGCCGAAAAGGACACCTCGCTTC CASSTMPKRTPRF - TRBV6-2/TRBV6-3 few TRBJ2-1 13
TGCGCCAGCAGCTTGGCATCGACTGGGGCTCTAAGGCCCTATGGCTACACCTTC CASSLASTGALRPYGYTF - TRBV5-1 - TRBJ1-2 18
TGCGCCAGCAGCTGGGCCGGGGGTAATACTGAAGCTTTCTTT CASSWAGGNTEAFF - TRBV5-1 - TRBJ1-1 14
TGTGCCAGCAGATCCGGGACAGGGTACTCTGGGGCCAACGTCCTGACTTTC CASRSGTGYSGANVLTF TRBD1 TRBV27 - TRBJ2-6 17
TGCGCCAGCAGCCCGGCTAGCGGGAGCGGGGCCACCGGGGAGCTGTTTTTT CASSPASGSGATGELFF TRBD2 TRBV5-1 - TRBJ2-2 17
TGTGCCAGCAGGGGACAGAGATTGAACACTGAAGCTTTCTTT CASRGQRLNTEAFF TRBD1 TRBV7-2 - TRBJ1-1 14
TGTGCCAGCAGTCCTATCCCCCCTTATGGCTACACCTTC CASSPIPPYGYTF - TRBV12-3/TRBV12-4 - TRBJ1-2 13
TGCGCCAGCAGGGGGATAGGGAAGAACACTGAAGCTTTCTTT CASRGIGKNTEAFF - TRBV5-1 few TRBJ1-1 14
TGTGCCAGCATTGAGGGACAGGGCCATCGGGGGGGTGCTACGCAGTATTTT CASIEGQGHRGGATQYF - TRBV5-4 - TRBJ2-3 17